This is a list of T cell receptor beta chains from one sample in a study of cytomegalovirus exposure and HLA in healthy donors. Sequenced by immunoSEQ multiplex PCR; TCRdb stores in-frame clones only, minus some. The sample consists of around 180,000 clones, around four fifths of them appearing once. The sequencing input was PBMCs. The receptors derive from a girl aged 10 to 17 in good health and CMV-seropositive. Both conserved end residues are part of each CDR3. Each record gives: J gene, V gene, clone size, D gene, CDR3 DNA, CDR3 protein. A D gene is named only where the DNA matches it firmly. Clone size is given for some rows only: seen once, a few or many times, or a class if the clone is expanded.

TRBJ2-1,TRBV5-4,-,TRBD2,TGTGCCAGCAGCTCGATAGCGGGGACTTACAATGAGCAGTTCTTC,CASSSIAGTYNEQFF
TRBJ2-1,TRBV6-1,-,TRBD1,TGTGCCAGCAGTGAAGAGGAGGTGGACAGGGCGTTCTTC,CASSEEEVDRAFF
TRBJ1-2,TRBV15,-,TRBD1,TGTGCCACCAGCGGACTGGTCACAGGGGGGAATCGGGGCTACACCTTC,CATSGLVTGGNRGYTF
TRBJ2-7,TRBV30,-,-,TGTGCCTGGAGTGTTAGGGGCCCCTACGAGCAGTACTTC,CAWSVRGPYEQYF
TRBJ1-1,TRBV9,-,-,TGTGCCAGCAGCGAGTCTGAGACTGAAGCTTTCTTT,CASSESETEAFF
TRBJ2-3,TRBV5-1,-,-,TGCGCCAGCAGCCGCCGGGACTCTTCCCTCACAGATACGCAGTATTTT,CASSRRDSSLTDTQYF
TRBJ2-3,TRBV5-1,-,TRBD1,TGCGCCAGCAGCTTTGGGGGACAGGGCACAGATACGCAGTATTTT,CASSFGGQGTDTQYF
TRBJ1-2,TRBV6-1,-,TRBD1,TGTGCCAGCAGCGAACAGGGGATGCGCGGCTACACCTTC,CASSEQGMRGYTF
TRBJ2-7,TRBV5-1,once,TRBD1,TGCGCCAGCAGCTTGAGCGGGACAGGGGGGTACGAGCAGTACTTC,CASSLSGTGGYEQYF
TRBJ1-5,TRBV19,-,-,TGTGCCAGTAGCAACAGGGATGTACACAATCAGCCCCAGCATTTT,CASSNRDVHNQPQHF
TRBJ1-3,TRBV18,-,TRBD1,TGTGCCAGCTCACCACCGTACAGGGGTAGAAACACCATATATTTT,CASSPPYRGRNTIYF